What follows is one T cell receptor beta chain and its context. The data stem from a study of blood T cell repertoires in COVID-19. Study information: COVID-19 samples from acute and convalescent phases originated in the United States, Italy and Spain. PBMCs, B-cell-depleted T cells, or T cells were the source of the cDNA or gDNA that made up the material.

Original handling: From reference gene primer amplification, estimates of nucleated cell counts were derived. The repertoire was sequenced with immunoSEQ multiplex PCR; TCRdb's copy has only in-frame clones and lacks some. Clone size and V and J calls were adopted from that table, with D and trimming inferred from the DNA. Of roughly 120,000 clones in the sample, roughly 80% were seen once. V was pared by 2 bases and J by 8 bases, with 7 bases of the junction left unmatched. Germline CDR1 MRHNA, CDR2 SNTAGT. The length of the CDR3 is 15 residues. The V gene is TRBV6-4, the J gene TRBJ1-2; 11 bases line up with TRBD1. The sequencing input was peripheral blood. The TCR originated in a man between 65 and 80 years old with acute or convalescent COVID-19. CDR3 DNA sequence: TGTGCCAGCAGTGACAGCGGACAGGGGGCTGGCGGCTACACCTTC. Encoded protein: CASSDSGQGAGGYTF.